This entry features one TCR beta chain sequence. The data belong to a study of blood T cell repertoires in COVID-19. Overall study: The United States, Italy and Spain supplied acute and convalescent COVID-19 samples. T cells, B-cell-depleted T cells, or PBMCs supplied cDNA or gDNA.

V was clipped by 1 base and J by 5 bases; unmatched bases: 9. The germline V gene has CDR1 SGHDN and CDR2 FVKESK. The CDR3 contains 16 residues. Per the authors' pipeline: The authors estimated nucleated cell counts from reference gene primer amplification. Only in-frame clones appear in the TCRdb table, and some are missing; sequencing was by immunoSEQ multiplex PCR. V, J and clone size reflect that table, while D and trimming were determined from the DNA. The profile shows approximately 120,000 clones, 88% of them singletons. The receptor's source is a human donor in a cohort sampled during active COVID-19. Sample: peripheral blood. V and J are TRBV14 and TRBJ2-5, with 8 bases identical to TRBD1. This CDR3 reads CASSQGYGQGWETQYF. The CDR3 coding sequence is TGTGCCAGCAGCCAAGGATATGGACAGGGTTGGGAGACCCAGTACTTC.